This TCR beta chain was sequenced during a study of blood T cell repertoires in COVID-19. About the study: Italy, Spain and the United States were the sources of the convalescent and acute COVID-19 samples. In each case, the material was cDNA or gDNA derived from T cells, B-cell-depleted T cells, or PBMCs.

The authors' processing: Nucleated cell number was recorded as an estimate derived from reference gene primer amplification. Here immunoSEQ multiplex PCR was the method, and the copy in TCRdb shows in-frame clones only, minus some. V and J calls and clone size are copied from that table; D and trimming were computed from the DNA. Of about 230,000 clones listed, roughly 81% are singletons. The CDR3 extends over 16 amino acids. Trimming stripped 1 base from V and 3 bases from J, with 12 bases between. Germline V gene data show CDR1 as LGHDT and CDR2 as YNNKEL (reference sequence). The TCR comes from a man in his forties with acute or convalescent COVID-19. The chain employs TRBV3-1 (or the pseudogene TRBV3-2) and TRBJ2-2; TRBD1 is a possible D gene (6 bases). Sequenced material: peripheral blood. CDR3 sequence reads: CASSQVLQGYTGELFF. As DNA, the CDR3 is TGTGCCAGCAGCCAAGTGTTACAGGGTTACACCGGGGAGCTGTTTTTT.